These T cell receptor beta chains were read from a single sample in a study of blood T cell repertoires in COVID-19. This table comes from immunoSEQ multiplex PCR, and its TCRdb copy is limited to in-frame clones, with some not included. The sample has some 35,000 clones, around 82% seen once. Sequencing was carried out using peripheral blood. The source is a man aged 65-85 years with acute or convalescent COVID-19. Each CDR3 is given with its conserved first and last residue. The order of the fields is V gene, D gene, J gene, clone size, CDR3 protein, CDR3 DNA. The D gene is left open where the match is weak. Some rows have no size entry. The others give once, few or many, or a class for an expanded clone.

TRBV12-5	TRBD1	TRBJ2-1	.	CASASDRLYNEQFF	TGTGCTAGTGCTTCGGACAGGTTGTACAATGAGCAGTTCTTC
TRBV14	.	TRBJ2-7	.	CASSHVSRDIWSYEQYF	TGTGCCAGCAGCCACGTCTCTCGGGATATTTGGTCTTACGAGCAGTACTTC
TRBV19	.	TRBJ1-5	.	CASLDPIRADSNQPQHF	TGTGCCAGCCTTGACCCTATAAGAGCGGATAGCAATCAGCCCCAGCATTTT
TRBV19	TRBD1	TRBJ1-1	.	CASSIAGTGGTEAFF	TGTGCCAGTAGTATCGCCGGGACAGGGGGCACTGAAGCTTTCTTT
TRBV14	.	TRBJ1-2	.	CASSPGLIYGYTF	TGTGCCAGCAGCCCGGGACTGATCTATGGCTACACCTTC
TRBV28	.	TRBJ2-7	.	CASSFYTGYEQYF	TGTGCCAGCAGTTTCTACACAGGGTACGAGCAGTACTTC
TRBV3-1/TRBV3-2	.	TRBJ1-4	.	CASSQSRGVEEKLFF	TGTGCCAGCAGCCAATCCCGGGGGGTAGAGGAAAAACTGTTTTTT
TRBV7-8	.	TRBJ2-5	.	CASSFGGQQTQYF	TGTGCCAGCAGCTTCGGGGGGCAGCAGACCCAGTACTTC
TRBV12-3/TRBV12-4	.	TRBJ1-2	.	CASSQGANYGYTF	TGTGCCAGCAGCCAAGGGGCAAACTATGGCTACACCTTC
TRBV4-1	TRBD2	TRBJ2-7	once	CASSQDTSGGALGEQYF	TGCGCCAGCAGCCAAGATACTAGCGGGGGGGCCCTAGGCGAGCAGTACTTC
TRBV5-1	TRBD1	TRBJ2-6	.	CASSLVGQGAAGANVLTF	TGCGCCAGCAGCTTGGTAGGACAGGGGGCGGCTGGGGCCAACGTCCTGACTTTC
TRBV5-1	.	TRBJ1-1	.	CASLQGGTSSVNTEAFF	TGCGCCAGTCTCCAAGGTGGGACATCGTCTGTGAACACTGAAGCTTTCTTT
TRBV6-6	.	TRBJ2-1	.	CASRGGEITYNEQFF	TGTGCCAGCAGGGGGGGAGAGATCACCTACAATGAGCAGTTCTTC
TRBV5-1	.	TRBJ1-2	.	CASSLAGETRTKNGYTF	TGCGCCAGCAGCTTGGCCGGGGAGACAAGGACTAAGAATGGCTACACCTTC
TRBV20-1	.	TRBJ1-5	.	CSASRETLNQPQHF	TGCAGTGCTAGTAGGGAGACGCTCAATCAGCCCCAGCATTTT
TRBV19	TRBD1	TRBJ1-1	.	CASRIGTGKTEAFF	TGTGCCAGCCGTATCGGGACAGGGAAAACTGAAGCTTTCTTT
TRBV28	.	TRBJ2-2	.	CASSLGHNPGELFF	TGTGCCAGCAGTCTGGGACATAATCCCGGGGAGCTGTTTTTT
TRBV6-2/TRBV6-3	.	TRBJ1-1	.	CASSQDSTNTEAFF	TGTGCCAGCAGTCAGGACTCAACGAACACTGAAGCTTTCTTT
TRBV6-2/TRBV6-3	.	TRBJ1-1	.	CASSYSRQNTEAFF	TGTGCCAGCAGTTACTCCAGACAGAACACTGAAGCTTTCTTT
TRBV2	TRBD2	TRBJ2-3	once	CASSEARVAGGHTDTQYF	TGTGCCAGCAGTGAAGCGAGGGTAGCGGGGGGCCACACAGATACGCAGTATTTT
TRBV5-1	.	TRBJ1-4	.	CASSRTLAAGGNEKLFF	TGCGCCAGCAGCAGAACCTTAGCGGCAGGTGGTAATGAAAAACTGTTTTTT
TRBV30	TRBD1	TRBJ1-6	.	CARRQGNINSPLHF	TGTGCCCGAAGACAGGGCAATATTAATTCACCCCTCCACTTT
TRBV9	.	TRBJ1-2	.	CASSPTKEGFYGYTF	TGTGCCAGCAGCCCCACTAAGGAGGGGTTTTATGGCTACACCTTC
TRBV5-5	.	TRBJ2-3	.	CASSLISGAPDTQYF	TGTGCCAGCAGCTTGATAAGTGGGGCCCCAGATACGCAGTATTTT
TRBV29-1	.	TRBJ2-7	.	CSVVRGTYEQYF	TGCAGCGTTGTCAGGGGAACCTACGAGCAGTACTTC
TRBV27	TRBD1	TRBJ2-1	.	CASSWGQGQVEQFF	TGTGCCAGCAGTTGGGGACAGGGGCAAGTAGAGCAGTTCTTC
TRBV5-1	.	TRBJ1-2	.	CASSLVGADFNYGYTF	TGCGCCAGCAGCTTGGTTGGTGCGGATTTTAACTATGGCTACACCTTC
TRBV9	.	TRBJ1-2	once	CASRSRGYTF	TGTGCCAGCAGGTCCCGGGGCTACACCTTC
TRBV5-1	.	TRBJ1-1	.	CASSLGGRDTEAFF	TGCGCCAGCAGCTTAGGCGGGAGGGACACTGAAGCTTTCTTT
TRBV7-2	TRBD1	TRBJ1-5	.	CASSQGGTGRQPQHF	TGTGCCAGCAGCCAGGGTGGGACAGGGAGACAGCCCCAGCATTTT
TRBV9	.	TRBJ1-2	few	CASTEGGSYGYTF	TGTGCCAGCACCGAGGGTGGGAGCTATGGCTACACCTTC
TRBV30	TRBD2	TRBJ2-7	.	CAWSRGRAYEQYF	TGTGCCTGGAGTCGCGGGAGGGCCTACGAGCAGTACTTC
TRBV27	TRBD1	TRBJ1-2	once	CASSFRQGGNYGYTF	TGTGCCAGCAGTTTTCGACAGGGTGGTAACTATGGCTACACCTTC
TRBV19	.	TRBJ1-5	.	CASSITAGKRDQPQHF	TGTGCCAGTAGTATCACGGCAGGGAAAAGAGATCAGCCCCAGCATTTT
TRBV5-4	TRBD1	TRBJ2-7	.	CASSTGTGERYEQYF	TGTGCCAGCAGCACCGGGACAGGGGAAAGGTACGAGCAGTACTTC
TRBV11-3	.	TRBJ2-1	.	CASSLEGSYRNEQFF	TGTGCCAGCAGCTTAGAGGGATCATACAGGAATGAGCAGTTCTTC
TRBV7-8	.	TRBJ2-3	.	CASSTRTLLSTDTQYF	TGTGCCAGCAGCACCCGGACACTCCTGAGCACAGATACGCAGTATTTT
TRBV27	.	TRBJ1-3	.	CASSQGFSGNTIYF	TGTGCCAGCAGTCAGGGGTTTTCTGGAAACACCATATATTTT
TRBV10-2	TRBD2	TRBJ2-1	.	CASMGTSHFYEQFF	TGCGCCAGCATGGGGACTAGTCATTTCTATGAGCAGTTCTTC
TRBV7-9	TRBD2	TRBJ2-2	.	CASNIGGGTGELFF	TGTGCCAGCAACATCGGGGGGGGCACCGGGGAGCTGTTTTTT
TRBV6-5	TRBD1	TRBJ1-4	once	CASSYWDRGEKLFF	TGTGCCAGCAGTTACTGGGACAGGGGTGAAAAACTGTTTTTT
TRBV19	.	TRBJ2-3	.	CASSLSSGSTDTQYF	TGTGCCAGTAGCCTCTCCAGCGGGAGCACAGATACGCAGTATTTT